Listed below are T cell receptor beta chains from one sample, sequenced in a study of blood T cell repertoires in COVID-19. Using immunoSEQ multiplex PCR, the repertoire was profiled, and TCRdb retains in-frame clones only, with some absent. The repertoire has some 200,000 clones, more than 65% of them found once; the top ten carry about 1.4%. Sequencing input: peripheral blood. Every receptor here comes from a woman in her 40s who had recovered from COVID-19. The CDR3 runs from the conserved cysteine through the conserved F or W. The D gene is left open where the match is weak. Some rows mark clone size as missing; the rest say once, few, many or name a class of expanded clone.

clone size,D gene,J gene,V gene,CDR3 DNA,CDR3 protein
few,-,TRBJ1-5,TRBV5-6,TGTGCCAGCAGCTTGGCCGGAGAGGGTGTGCAGCCCCAGCATTTT,CASSLAGEGVQPQHF
once,TRBD1,TRBJ2-1,TRBV9,TGTGCCAGCAGCGGTCCGACAGGGGGCAGTGAGCAGTTCTTC,CASSGPTGGSEQFF
-,TRBD1,TRBJ1-4,TRBV7-9,TGTGCCAGCAGAACAGGGGCTAATGAAAAACTGTTTTTT,CASRTGANEKLFF
once,TRBD1,TRBJ1-1,TRBV9,TGTGCCAGCAGCGAAATTAAGACAGGGAGAGTAACTGAAGCTTTCTTT,CASSEIKTGRVTEAFF
-,TRBD1,TRBJ1-6,TRBV30,TGTGCCTGGAACAGTAGGGGGCTTTCACCCCTCCACTTT,CAWNSRGLSPLHF
few,-,TRBJ2-2,TRBV9,TGTGCCAGCAGCAAAACAGGTACCTCCACCGGGGAGCTGTTTTTT,CASSKTGTSTGELFF
-,TRBD1,TRBJ1-2,TRBV19,TGTGCCAGTAGTCTGGGGACAGTCCCCTATGGCTACACCTTC,CASSLGTVPYGYTF
-,TRBD1,TRBJ2-5,TRBV13,TGTGCCAGCAGCTTAGGGGTACAGGGGGGCGAGACCCAGTACTTC,CASSLGVQGGETQYF
-,TRBD1,TRBJ1-4,TRBV28,TGTGCCAGCAGAGAGACAGGGGATTTTGAAAAACTGTTTTTT,CASRETGDFEKLFF
-,-,TRBJ2-5,TRBV15,TGTGCCACCAGCAGACGGCGAGGGGCGCAGGGGGAGACCCAGTACTTC,CATSRRRGAQGETQYF
-,TRBD2,TRBJ2-1,TRBV6-4,TGTGCCAGCAGTGACTCGTCTAGCGGGAGCAATGAGCAGTTCTTC,CASSDSSSGSNEQFF
many,-,TRBJ2-4,TRBV29-1,TGCAGCGTTGAAGGATCCGGGACAACAAAATCTAAAGCCAAAAACATTCAGTACTTC,CSVEGSGTTKSKAKNIQYF
-,-,TRBJ2-7,TRBV5-4,TGTGCCAGCAGCTTGGGTGCACTCTACGAGCAGTACTTC,CASSLGALYEQYF
-,TRBD1,TRBJ1-1,TRBV3-1/TRBV3-2,TGTGCCAGCAGCGAATCGACGCAAGTAGGGACAGGGGCCTTGAACACTGAAGCTTTCTTT,CASSESTQVGTGALNTEAFF
-,TRBD1,TRBJ1-2,TRBV6-5,TGTGCCAGCAGTTACTCTACAGGGGAGTACGGCTACACCTTC,CASSYSTGEYGYTF
-,-,TRBJ1-1,TRBV28,TGTGCCAGCAGTTTGGGGACAAGCCTTAGGAACACTGAAGCTTTCTTT,CASSLGTSLRNTEAFF
few,TRBD1,TRBJ1-5,TRBV19,TGTGCCAGTAGTACCAAGGACAGGGGGCACGGTTGGTATCCCCAGCATTTT,CASSTKDRGHGWYPQHF
-,TRBD1,TRBJ2-7,TRBV28,TGTGCCAGCAGCTCGGGACAGGAAAGCTCCTACGAGCAGTACTTC,CASSSGQESSYEQYF
-,-,TRBJ1-1,TRBV7-2,TGTGCCAGCAGCCTCGGGGGGCGAATCGGGGCGGCTTTCTTT,CASSLGGRIGAAFF
-,-,TRBJ2-3,TRBV12-5,TGTGCTAGTTCATTCAGGGGCCGTGGCACAGATACGCAGTATTTT,CASSFRGRGTDTQYF
-,TRBD1,TRBJ1-1,TRBV10-3,TGTGCCATCAGTGAGTGGACAGGGACTGAAGCTTTCTTT,CAISEWTGTEAFF
-,-,TRBJ2-7,TRBV6-5,TGTGCCAGCGCCCAGGCCCCAACTGTCCCCTACGAGCAGTACTTC,CASAQAPTVPYEQYF
-,-,TRBJ1-3,TRBV11-2,TGTGCCAGCAGCGAACAGGGCACTGGAAACACCATATATTTT,CASSEQGTGNTIYF
-,TRBD1,TRBJ1-4,TRBV6-5,TGTGCCAGCAGTTACGCCGACAGGGCTGGTGAAAAACTGTTTTTT,CASSYADRAGEKLFF
once,TRBD1,TRBJ1-2,TRBV19,TGTGCCAGTGGAAAACAGGGGGCAGGCGGCTACACCTTC,CASGKQGAGGYTF
-,TRBD1,TRBJ2-1,TRBV11-2,TGTGCCAGCGGGGACAGGGTGGTCTATGAGCAGTTCTTC,CASGDRVVYEQFF
-,-,TRBJ1-5,TRBV2,TGTGCCAGCAGAGAAGAGCAGGGTGTCAATCAGCCCCAGCATTTT,CASREEQGVNQPQHF